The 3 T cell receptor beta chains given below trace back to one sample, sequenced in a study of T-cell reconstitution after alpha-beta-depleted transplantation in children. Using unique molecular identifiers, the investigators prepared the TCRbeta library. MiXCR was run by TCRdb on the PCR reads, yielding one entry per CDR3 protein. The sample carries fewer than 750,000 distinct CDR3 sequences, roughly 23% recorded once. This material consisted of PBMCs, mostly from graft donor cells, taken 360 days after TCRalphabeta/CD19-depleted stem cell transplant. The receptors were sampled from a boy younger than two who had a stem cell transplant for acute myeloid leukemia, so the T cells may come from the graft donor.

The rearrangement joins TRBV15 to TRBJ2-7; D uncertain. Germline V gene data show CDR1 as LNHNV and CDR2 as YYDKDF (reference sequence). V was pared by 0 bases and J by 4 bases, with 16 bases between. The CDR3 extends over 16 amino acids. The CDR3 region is CATSRDRRRFSYEQYF. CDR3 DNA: TGTGCCACCAGCAGAGATCGGCGCAGATTTTCGTACGAGCAGTACTTC.

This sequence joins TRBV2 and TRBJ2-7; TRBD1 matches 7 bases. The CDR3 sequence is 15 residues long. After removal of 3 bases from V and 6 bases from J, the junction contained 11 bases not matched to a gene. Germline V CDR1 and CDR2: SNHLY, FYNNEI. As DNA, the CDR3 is TGTGCCAGCAGTGATCCGGGACAGCTGTTTTTCGAGCAGTACGTC. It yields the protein CASSDPGQLFFEQYV.

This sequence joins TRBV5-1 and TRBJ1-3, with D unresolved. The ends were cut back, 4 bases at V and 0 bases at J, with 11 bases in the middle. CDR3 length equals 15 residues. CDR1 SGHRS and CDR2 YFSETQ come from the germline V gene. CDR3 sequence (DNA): TGCGCCAGCAGCCCGGGCTTTGACTCTGGAAACACCATATATTTT. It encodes CASSPGFDSGNTIYF.